Shown below are 23 T cell receptor beta chains from a single sample sequenced in a study of response to subunit inactivated influenza vaccine. TCRdb analysed the RT-PCR reads with MiXCR anew, one entry per CDR3 protein. The sample comprises a few hundred thousand distinct CDR3 sequences, 10% to 15% of which are singletons, and 7.8% rests with the top ten. This specimen was non-naive T cells sorted from PBMCs, taken less than 15 days before vaccination. The receptors shown here come from a man in his fifties or sixties who received an inactivated influenza vaccine.

The V and J genes are TRBV3-1 and TRBJ2-5; 7 positions match TRBD1. Per the germline V gene, CDR1 is LGHDT and CDR2 is YNNKEL (reference sequence). The CDR3 runs 16 residues. After removal of 6 bases from V and 2 bases from J, the junction contained 12 bases not matched to a gene. The CDR3, as DNA: TGTGCCAGCAGTCAAACTGGACAGGTAACACAAGAGACCCAGTACTTC. Residues: CASSQTGQVTQETQYF.

The rearrangement links TRBV7-8 to TRBJ2-5; no definite D call. The CDR3 runs to 14 residues. Deletions cut 2 bases from V and 5 bases from J, with 12 bases between. Germline CDR1 and CDR2: SGHVS and FQNEAQ. The CDR3 DNA reads TGTGCCAGCAGCTTACGGTGGAGTGGGGAGACCCAGTACTTC. This codes for CASSLRWSGETQYF. The full variable domain, with the rest looked up from reference TRBV7-8 and TRBJ2-5, is GAGVSQSPRYKVAKRGQDVALRCDPISGHVSLFWYQQALGQGPEFLTYFQNEAQLDKSGLPSDRFFAERPEGSVSTLKIQRTQQEDSAVYLCASSLRWSGETQYFGPGTRLLVL.

This clonotype has a handful of counts. This chain links TRBV6-5 with TRBJ1-1; 7 bases align to TRBD1. Germline-derived CDR1 and CDR2 are MNHEY and SVGAGI. This CDR3 spans 13 amino acids. Trimming cost V 1 base and J 6 bases; bases outside gene matches: 2. The CDR3 nucleotides read TGTGCCAGCAGTTACTACAGGGGCCCTGAAGCTTTCTTT. Protein: CASSYYRGPEAFF.

Only a few counts were recorded for this clonotype. The chain has TRBV6-2 or TRBV6-3 and TRBJ2-5; possibly TRBD1 or TRBD2 for D (7 bases each). V shed 6 bases and J shed 4 bases, with 18 bases lying between them. Germline assignment: CDR1 MNHEY and CDR2 SVGEGT. This CDR3 is built from 15 residues. CDR3 bases: TGTGCCAGCAGCAAAGCAGGGGGGGCACGAGAGACCCAGTACTTC. It translates to CASSKAGGARETQYF.

This chain joins TRBV20-1 and TRBJ2-5, with D perhaps TRBD1 or TRBD2 (5 bases each). The germline V gene encodes CDR1 DFQATT and CDR2 SNEGSKA (reference sequence). There are 13 residues in the CDR3. V lost 3 bases to trimming and J lost 5 bases, with 13 bases between them. Written as DNA, the CDR3 is TGCAGTGCTAGTTTCCGGTGGGGGGAGACCCAGTACTTC. Amino acids: CSASFRWGETQYF.

Ten or more counts support this clonotype. The chain couples TRBV20-1 to TRBJ2-2, with D possibly matching TRBD1 (5 bases). The V end was cut by 5 bases, the J end by 4 bases, with 11 bases between. The length of the CDR3 is 13 residues. Looked up from germline, CDR1 is DFQATT and CDR2 is SNEGSKA (reference sequence). The DNA of the CDR3 is TGCAGTGCTCTAGGGGTGAGCACCGGGGAGCTGTTTTTT. It specifies CSALGVSTGELFF.

In nucleotides, the CDR3 is TGTGCCAGCAGTTTATCGGGAGCTAACTATGGCTACACCTTC. It is translated as CASSLSGANYGYTF. V usage is TRBV27 and J usage is TRBJ1-2; no reliable D call. The CDR3 length is 14 residues. Germline CDR1 is MNHEY and CDR2 is SMNVEV (reference sequence). The V end lost 0 bases, the J end lost 0 bases, and 5 bases lay between the germline ends.

The CDR3 sequence is CASSRAGLGETQYF. CDR3 DNA: TGCGCCAGCAGCCGGGCCGGATTGGGTGAGACCCAGTACTTC. The V call is TRBV5-1, the J call TRBJ2-5; no clear D gene. This CDR3 spans 14 amino acids. V lost 4 bases and J 5 bases, leaving 15 bases between the germline ends. Germline CDR1 is SGHRS and CDR2 is YFSETQ.

This clonotype was counted a few times. The chain recombines TRBV5-1 with TRBJ2-2; D possibly matches TRBD1 or TRBD2 (6 bases each). V lost 10 bases and J lost 5, with 21 bases in between. There are 15 residues in the CDR3. Germline loops: CDR1 SGHRS, CDR2 YFSETQ. The CDR3 DNA sequence: TGCGCCTTCATCTTTGCTACAGGGAGGACCGGGGAGCTGTTTTTT. Its translation: CAFIFATGRTGELFF.

This clonotype turned up a few times. The V gene is TRBV5-1, the J gene TRBJ2-5; TRBD2 might be the D (5 bases). Trimming shortened V by 3 bases and J by 2 bases, and 11 bases separated the two germline ends. Looked up from germline, CDR1 is SGHRS and CDR2 is YFSETQ. CDR3 length: 14 amino acids. CDR3 sequence: CASSSLSGQETQYF. The CDR3 coding sequence is TGCGCCAGCAGCTCGCTTTCGGGGCAAGAGACCCAGTACTTC.

The rearrangement links TRBV6-1 to TRBJ2-1; 10 bases are a match to TRBD1. The CDR3 extends over 15 amino acids. Germline V gene data show CDR1 as MNHNS and CDR2 as SASEGT. J lost 2 bases, V lost 7 bases, and 5 bases had no gene match. The CDR3 protein is CASTPDRGAYNEQFF. The CDR3 DNA sequence: TGTGCCAGCACCCCGGACAGGGGGGCCTACAATGAGCAGTTCTTC.

This clonotype has just a few counts. The chain couples TRBV20-1 to TRBJ1-4; 10 bases match TRBD1. V was pared by 6 bases and J by 7 bases, with 5 bases of the junction left unmatched. This CDR3 comprises 13 residues. The germline CDR1 and CDR2 sequences are DFQATT and SNEGSKA (reference sequence). CDR3 amino acids: CSAPGQGTEKLFF. CDR3 in DNA: TGCAGTGCCCCGGGACAGGGGACTGAAAAACTGTTTTTT.

At least ten counts were recorded for this clonotype. CDR3 DNA: TGTGCCAGCAGTTACTCGTATTCGGGGGCGAGGGAGACCCAGTACTTC. This gives the protein CASSYSYSGARETQYF. The chain is built from TRBV6-5 and TRBJ2-5, with D possibly called TRBD1 or TRBD2 (6 bases each). Trimming shortened V by 0 bases and J by 5 bases, and 16 bases separated the two germline ends. The CDR3 runs 16 residues. Germline V gene sequence: CDR1 MNHEY, CDR2 SVGAGI.

V gene TRBV20-1 combines with J gene TRBJ1-2, with D maybe TRBD1 (6 bases). Germline V gene data show CDR1 as DFQATT and CDR2 as SNEGSKA (reference sequence). CDR3 length: 15 residues. V was shortened by 1 base and J by 4 bases, with 16 bases between the two germline ends. CDR3 residues: CSARGGARYGYGYTF. DNA of the CDR3: TGCAGTGCTAGAGGGGGGGCGCGATATGGCTATGGCTACACCTTC.

CDR3 residues: CASKQGITDTQYF. The CDR3 nucleotides read TGTGCCAGCAAGCAAGGGATTACAGATACGCAGTATTTT. The genes are TRBV2 and TRBJ2-3; D unresolved. Germline V gene data show CDR1 as SNHLY and CDR2 as FYNNEI. Trimming left V 7 bases short and J 3 bases short, with 11 bases between. CDR3 length: 13 residues.

The chain combines TRBV25-1 with TRBJ1-1; D not resolved. Germline CDR1 and CDR2: MGHDK and SYGVNS. Trimming removed 3 bases at V and 0 bases at J, with 11 bases between. The CDR3 covers 15 residues. The CDR3 spells CASSEGRAVNTEAFF. The CDR3 bases are TGTGCCAGCAGTGAGGGAAGAGCGGTGAACACTGAAGCTTTCTTT.

This clonotype has a handful of counts. The genes are TRBV6-1 and TRBJ2-3, with 7 bases fitting TRBD2. This CDR3 is built from 13 residues. The V segment lost 7 bases and the J segment 6 bases; nucleotides outside the gene matches: 7. Germline V gene sequence: CDR1 MNHNS, CDR2 SASEGT. DNA of the CDR3: TGTGCCAGCAATCGGGACTATGGGGATACGCAGTATTTT. Its protein product is CASNRDYGDTQYF.

This clonotype showed up many times. This chain joins TRBV12-3 or TRBV12-4 and TRBJ2-2; D is possibly TRBD2 (5 bases). With 6 bases removed from V and 6 bases from J, the gap between germline ends came to 11 bases. There are 13 residues in the CDR3. CDR3 DNA: TGTGCCAGCAGAGAACTAGATCCCGGGGAGCTGTTTTTT. It translates to CASRELDPGELFF.

CDR3 loop: CAGRGGTDTQYF. For the CDR3, the DNA is TGTGCCGGACGCGGGGGCACAGATACGCAGTATTTT. V gene TRBV7-9 combines with J gene TRBJ2-3; possible D gene TRBD2, 6 bases. The V end was cut by 11 bases, the J end by 1 base, with 10 bases between. The CDR3 consists of 12 residues. The V gene's germline CDR1 is SEHNR and CDR2 FQNEAQ (reference sequence).

This clonotype was found many times. The chain recombines TRBV20-1 with TRBJ2-1; D is ambiguous. This CDR3 has 11 residues. Trimming removed 5 bases from V and 3 bases from J, with 5 bases in between. In germline, CDR1 is DFQATT, CDR2 SNEGSKA (reference sequence). The CDR3 reads CSAASYNEQFF. Here the CDR3 DNA reads TGCAGTGCTGCTAGCTACAATGAGCAGTTCTTC.

The J gene is TRBJ2-7, the V gene TRBV28; the D call may be TRBD1 or TRBD2 (7 bases each). V gave up 2 bases and J gave up 2 bases, with 13 bases separating them. The CDR3 sequence is 15 residues long. Germline lookup yields CDR1 MDHEN and CDR2 SYDVKM. CDR3 region: CASSLARGGTYEQYF. The CDR3, as DNA: TGTGCCAGCAGTTTAGCCAGGGGGGGTACCTACGAGCAGTACTTC.

The V and J genes are TRBV6-2 or TRBV6-3 and TRBJ2-2; TRBD1 matches at 9 bases. V shed 6 bases and J 6 bases; nucleotides not matched to a gene: 20. This CDR3 region has 19 residues. Germline loops: CDR1 MNHEY, CDR2 SVGEGT. The CDR3 coding sequence is TGTGCCAGCAGGCCCCGGACAGGGGTCGGACCGAGACGCGCCGGGGAGCTGTTTTTT. Amino acid sequence: CASRPRTGVGPRRAGELFF.

This clonotype was observed a few times. The V and J genes are TRBV10-2 and TRBJ1-1; possible D gene TRBD1, 5 bases. The CDR3 is made up of 11 amino acids. V dropped 1 base and J dropped 8 bases, with 5 bases sitting between them. The germline V gene encodes CDR1 WSHSY and CDR2 SAAADI. CDR3 bases: TGCGCCAGCAGTGAGTGGACAGAAGCTTTCTTT. This gives the protein CASSEWTEAFF.